This T cell receptor (beta chain) was sequenced during a study of cytomegalovirus exposure and HLA in healthy donors. Trimming cost V 3 bases and J 5 bases; bases outside gene matches: 7. CDR1 and CDR2 (germline): SGHAT, FQNNGV. The CDR3 loop spans 15 amino acids. 60 Vbeta and 13 Jbeta primers were used in PCR. Here immunoSEQ multiplex PCR was the method, and the copy in TCRdb shows in-frame clones only, minus some. This sample yields some 150,000 clones, of which around four fifths are seen a single time; about 10% belongs to the top ten. The TCR sequence derives from a man aged 50-59 years in good health and CMV-seropositive. The sequencing sample was made of PBMCs. The rearrangement joins TRBV11-2 to TRBJ2-7; 10 nucleotides line up with TRBD1. CDR3 coding DNA: TGTGCCAGCAGCTTCTGGGACAGGGGTCCTAACGAGCAGTACTTC. It codes for CASSFWDRGPNEQYF.